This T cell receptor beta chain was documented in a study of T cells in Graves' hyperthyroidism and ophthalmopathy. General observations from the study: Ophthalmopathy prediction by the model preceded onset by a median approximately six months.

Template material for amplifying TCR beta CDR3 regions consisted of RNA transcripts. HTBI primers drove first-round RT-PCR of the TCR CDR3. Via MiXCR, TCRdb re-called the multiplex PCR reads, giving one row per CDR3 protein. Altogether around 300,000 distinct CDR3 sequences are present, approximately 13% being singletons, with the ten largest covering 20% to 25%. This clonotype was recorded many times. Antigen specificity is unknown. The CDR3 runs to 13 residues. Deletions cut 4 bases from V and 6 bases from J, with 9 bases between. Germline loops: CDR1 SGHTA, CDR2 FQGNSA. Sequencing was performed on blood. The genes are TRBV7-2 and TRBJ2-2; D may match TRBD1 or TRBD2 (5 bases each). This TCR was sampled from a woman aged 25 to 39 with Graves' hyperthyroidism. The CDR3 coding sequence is TGTGCCAGCAGCTCGGGACCATCCGGGGAGCTGTTTTTT. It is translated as CASSSGPSGELFF.